These 25 T cell receptor beta chains were sequenced from one sample in a study of blood T cells in healthy people across ages. A second PCR, run for about 6 to 11 cycles, used a sample-barcoded 5' primer plus a J-beta primer mix. TCRdb passed the 5' RACE reads through MiXCR, listing each CDR3 protein once. The table lists around 1.7 million distinct CDR3 sequences, 28% of them singletons. The sequencing input was blood. Source of these receptors: a woman in her 30s in good health.

V is TRBV20-1 and J is TRBJ2-3, with TRBD2 matching 11 bases. The CDR3 runs to 15 residues. In germline, CDR1 is DFQATT, CDR2 SNEGSKA (reference sequence). Unmatched junction bases numbered 5, after V lost 5 bases and J lost 1 base. The CDR3 loop reads CSAHYSGGGTDTQYF. The CDR3 region has the DNA TGCAGTGCTCATTATAGCGGGGGGGGCACAGATACGCAGTATTTT.

This clonotype has ten or more counts. The chain uses TRBV28 and TRBJ2-5, with D hard to call. V was trimmed by 4 bases and J by 4 bases, leaving 16 bases between them. The CDR3 is 15 residues long. The germline V gene has CDR1 MDHEN and CDR2 SYDVKM. Written as DNA, the CDR3 is TGTGCCAGCAGTTACGACACAATTGCTGGAGAGACCCAGTACTTC. This translates into CASSYDTIAGETQYF. The variable domain in full, completed from reference TRBV28 and TRBJ2-5, reads DVKVTQSSRYLVKRTGEKVFLECVQDMDHENMFWYRQDPGLGLRLIYFSYDVKMKEKGDIPEGYSVSREKKERFSLILESASTNQTSMYLCASSYDTIAGETQYFGPGTRLLVL.

As for this clonotype: At one boundary the junction diverges from the germline segment, which might be a read error. The chain combines TRBV9 with TRBJ2-7; TRBD1 agrees at 7 bases. CDR1 and CDR2 from the germline V gene are SGDLS and YYNGEE. The CDR3 contains 16 residues. The DNA of the CDR3 is TGTGCCGGCAGTCCTTCCTTCCGGGACAGATCCTACGAGCAGTACTTC. Translating gives CAGSPSFRDRSYEQYF.

This chain links TRBV14 with TRBJ2-3; TRBD2 aligns across 9 bases. V lost 6 bases and J lost 1; bases outside the gene matches: 14. CDR1 is SGHDN and CDR2 is FVKESK in the germline V gene. The CDR3 runs to 18 residues. CDR3 amino acids: CASSPGTSRRRGTDTQYF. The CDR3 bases are TGTGCCAGCAGTCCCGGGACTAGCAGGAGAAGGGGCACAGATACGCAGTATTTT. Using reference TRBV14 and TRBJ2-3 for the parts outside the CDR3, the full variable domain is EAGVTQFPSHSVIEKGQTVTLRCDPISGHDNLYWYRRVMGKEIKFLLHFVKESKQDESGMPNNRFLAERTGGTYSTLKVQPAELEDSGVYFCASSPGTSRRRGTDTQYFGPGTRLTVL.

V usage is TRBV7-2 and J usage is TRBJ1-1; possibly TRBD1 for D (5 bases). The CDR3 length is 14 residues. CDR1 is SGHTA, CDR2 FQGNSA, per germline. Trimming stripped 7 bases from V and 4 bases from J, with 16 bases between. The CDR3 loop is CASTLDPGTTEAFF. CDR3 nucleotide sequence: TGTGCCAGCACCCTAGATCCGGGGACCACTGAAGCTTTCTTT.

The chain uses TRBV7-9 and TRBJ2-1; D is possibly TRBD2 (5 bases). The CDR3 contains 10 residues. Germline assignment: CDR1 SEHNR and CDR2 FQNEAQ (reference sequence). V dropped 6 bases and J dropped 11 bases, with 8 bases sitting between them. CDR3 amino acids: CASSSGKQFF. The CDR3 DNA reads as TGTGCCAGCAGTTCGGGGAAGCAGTTCTTC. The variable domain in full, completed from reference TRBV7-9 and TRBJ2-1, reads DTGVSQNPRHKITKRGQNVTFRCDPISEHNRLYWYRQTLGQGPEFLTYFQNEAQLEKSRLLSDRFSAERPKGSFSTLEIQRTEQGDSAMYLCASSSGKQFFGPGTRLTVL.

The V gene is TRBV20-1, the J gene TRBJ2-5; TRBD2 matches at 10 bases. The CDR3 is 15 residues long. Germline CDR1 and CDR2: DFQATT and SNEGSKA (reference sequence). Unmatched junction bases numbered 7, after V lost 5 bases and J lost 1 base. DNA for the CDR3: TGCAGTGCTTTTACTAGCGGGGTTCGCCAAGAGACCCAGTACTTC. It specifies CSAFTSGVRQETQYF.

The chain uses TRBV5-1 and TRBJ2-7, with TRBD2 matching 14 bases. V shed 5 bases and J 5 bases; nucleotides not matched to a gene: 9. The CDR3 is 16 residues long. Looked up from germline, CDR1 is SGHRS and CDR2 is YFSETQ. The CDR3 loop reads CASRISGTSGRHEQYF. In DNA form, the CDR3 reads TGCGCCAGCAGAATTTCCGGGACTAGCGGGAGACACGAGCAGTACTTC. The full variable domain, rest sourced from reference TRBV5-1 and TRBJ2-7, is KAGVTQTPRYLIKTRGQQVTLSCSPISGHRSVSWYQQTPGQGLQFLFEYFSETQRNKGNFPGRFSGRQFSNSRSEMNVSTLELGDSALYLCASRISGTSGRHEQYFGPGTRLTVT.

The rearrangement uses TRBV30 and TRBJ2-5, with a possible D match to TRBD2 (5 bases). Trimming shortened V by 0 bases and J by 4 bases, and 18 bases separated the two germline ends. Germline-derived CDR1 and CDR2 are GTSNPN and SVGIG (reference sequence). The CDR3 runs to 16 residues. The CDR3 nucleotides are TGTGCCTGGAGTGTCGGGTCGGCACGGGGATCAGAGACCCAGTACTTC. Residues: CAWSVGSARGSETQYF.

This chain joins TRBV20-1 and TRBJ2-7, with D perhaps matching TRBD2 (5 bases). Germline CDR1 is DFQATT and CDR2 is SNEGSKA (reference sequence). The CDR3 covers 16 residues. CDR3 sequence reads: CSAIIPSYQRNYEQYF. The CDR3 DNA reads TGCAGCGCGATCATCCCCTCTTACCAGCGGAACTACGAGCAGTACTTC.

The chain joins TRBV5-1 to TRBJ2-5, with D possibly TRBD1 on 5 matching bases. Germline V gene sequence: CDR1 SGHRS, CDR2 YFSETQ. This CDR3 is built from 15 residues. V dropped 4 bases and J dropped 5 bases, with 18 bases sitting between them. The CDR3 DNA follows: TGCGCCAGCAGCCCCTCCCGGCAGGGATGGGAGACCCAGTACTTC. Encoded protein: CASSPSRQGWETQYF.

Concerning this clonotype itself: At one of its ends the junction is not consistent with the germline gene, which may arise from a read error. The chain recombines TRBV27 with TRBJ1-2, with D possibly matching TRBD1 (6 bases). CDR3 length: 13 amino acids. Per germline, CDR1 MNHEY and CDR2 SMNVEV (reference sequence). CDR3 nucleotide sequence: TGTGCCACCAGTGATTTGCAAGGGGGTGGCTACACCTTC. Translation gives CATSDLQGGGYTF.

The genes are TRBV6-6 and TRBJ2-7; D remains ambiguous. V was clipped by 0 bases and J by 1 base, with 10 bases between them. The CDR3 length is 15 residues. The germline V gene has CDR1 MNHNY and CDR2 SVGAGI (reference sequence). In DNA form, the CDR3 reads TGTGCCAGCAGTTACTCGTCGGTTTATTCCTACGAGCAGTACTTC. This sequence encodes CASSYSSVYSYEQYF.

J is TRBJ2-1 and V is TRBV12-3 or TRBV12-4; the match to TRBD2 covers 9 bases. The junction had 4 bases not matched to a gene; V was cut back by 6 bases and J by 4 bases. The CDR3 is 14 residues long. This CDR3 is CASRPTSGYNEQFF. Written as DNA, the CDR3 is TGTGCCAGCAGGCCCACTAGCGGGTACAATGAGCAGTTCTTC.

V gene TRBV20-1 combines with J gene TRBJ2-4; TRBD2 agrees at 7 bases. The CDR3 is made up of 15 amino acids. Germline lookup yields CDR1 DFQATT and CDR2 SNEGSKA (reference sequence). Trimming at V came to 5 bases and at J to 1 base, leaving 8 bases not matched to a gene. This chain's CDR3 is CSALVGGSAKNIQYF. The DNA of the CDR3 is TGCAGTGCTCTGGTGGGAGGGAGTGCCAAAAACATTCAGTACTTC.

This clonotype was counted a few times. The genes are TRBV27 and TRBJ2-4; D is perhaps TRBD2 (5 bases). The CDR3 length is 14 residues. The V end was cut by 5 bases, the J end by 9 bases, with 17 bases between. Germline CDR1 is MNHEY and CDR2 is SMNVEV (reference sequence). CDR3 region: CASSPGGPWGIQYF. The DNA for the CDR3 is TGTGCCAGCAGTCCCGGCGGGCCGTGGGGCATTCAGTACTTC.

The CDR3 bases are TGTGCCAGCAGCTGGGAGGGGGCAATAGATACGCAGTATTTT. Translation: CASSWEGAIDTQYF. V usage is TRBV7-2 and J usage is TRBJ2-3; D may be TRBD1 or TRBD2 (7 bases each). The germline gives CDR1 SGHTA, CDR2 FQGNSA. V lost 4 bases to trimming and J lost 5 bases, with 13 bases between them. The CDR3 is 14 residues long.

In this sample, this clonotype turned up a few times. V is TRBV5-1 and J is TRBJ1-2, with a possible D match to TRBD1 (5 bases). CDR1 and CDR2 from the germline V gene are SGHRS and YFSETQ. The CDR3 is 15 amino acids. V was clipped by 6 bases and J by 4 bases, with 19 bases between them. CDR3 sequence: CASTLNQGASYGYTF. CDR3 bases: TGCGCCAGCACTCTCAACCAAGGGGCGAGCTATGGCTACACCTTC.

This clonotype was seen a few times. The genes are TRBV2 and TRBJ2-1; 10 bases line up with TRBD2. The length of the CDR3 is 15 residues. Germline CDR1 reads SNHLY; CDR2 reads FYNNEI. Trimming at V came to 1 base and at J to 7 bases, leaving 4 bases not matched to a gene. CDR3 sequence: CASSEETSGYNEQFF. In DNA form, the CDR3 reads TGTGCCAGCAGTGAAGAGACTAGCGGGTATAATGAGCAGTTCTTC.

This chain joins TRBV6-5 and TRBJ2-3; TRBD2 aligns across 14 bases. The germline V gene encodes CDR1 MNHEY and CDR2 SVGAGI. This CDR3 has 20 residues. After removal of 2 bases from V and 0 bases from J, the junction contained 10 bases not matched to a gene. CDR3 residues: CASSYPRLAGGSSSTDTQYF. Here the CDR3 DNA reads TGTGCCAGCAGTTACCCTCGACTAGCGGGGGGGAGTTCTAGCACAGATACGCAGTATTTT.

The chain couples TRBV12-3 or TRBV12-4 to TRBJ2-3, with a weak D call TRBD1 (5 bases). The CDR3 has 15 amino acids. V was clipped by 6 bases and J by 0 bases, with 13 bases between them. This CDR3 reads CASSFRAGSTDTQYF. The CDR3 DNA sequence: TGTGCCAGCAGCTTTAGGGCAGGGAGCACAGATACGCAGTATTTT.

As for this clonotype: The junction and the germline gene differ at one end; a read error may be behind it. V gene TRBV7-3 combines with J gene TRBJ2-2; perhaps TRBD2 as D (6 bases). The germline CDR1 and CDR2 sequences are SGHTA and FQGTGA. The CDR3 is made up of 17 amino acids. CDR3 nucleotides: TGTGCCAACAGCGGCCTACCGGGACTTGGGGGAACCGGGGAGCTGTTTTTT. This translates into CANSGLPGLGGTGELFF.

V usage is TRBV27 and J usage is TRBJ2-7; 7 positions match TRBD1. The V and J ends lost 8 bases and 2 bases, in that order; junction bases with no gene match: 6. CDR3 length: 13 residues. Per the germline V gene, CDR1 is MNHEY and CDR2 is SMNVEV (reference sequence). The CDR3 region has the DNA TGTGCCAGCGGGGGACAGCCGCCCTACGAGCAGTACTTC. This codes for CASGGQPPYEQYF.

The CDR3 sequence: CSARDLGGTQEGKNIQYF. In DNA, the CDR3 is TGCAGTGCTAGAGATCTCGGAGGGACCCAGGAGGGAAAAAACATTCAGTACTTC. The rearrangement uses TRBV20-1 and TRBJ2-4; TRBD2 might be the D (6 bases). Germline loops: CDR1 DFQATT, CDR2 SNEGSKA (reference sequence). This CDR3 has 18 amino acids. V lost 0 bases and J 4 bases, leaving 22 bases between the germline ends.

The chain is built from TRBV15 and TRBJ2-1, with a weak D call TRBD2 (5 bases). The germline gives CDR1 LNHNV, CDR2 YYDKDF (reference sequence). Trimming took off 0 bases at V and 3 bases at J, with 15 bases between the two ends. CDR3 length equals 17 residues. This chain's CDR3 is CATSRDLSPGNYNEQFF. The CDR3 coding sequence is TGTGCCACCAGCAGAGATCTCAGTCCGGGGAACTACAATGAGCAGTTCTTC.